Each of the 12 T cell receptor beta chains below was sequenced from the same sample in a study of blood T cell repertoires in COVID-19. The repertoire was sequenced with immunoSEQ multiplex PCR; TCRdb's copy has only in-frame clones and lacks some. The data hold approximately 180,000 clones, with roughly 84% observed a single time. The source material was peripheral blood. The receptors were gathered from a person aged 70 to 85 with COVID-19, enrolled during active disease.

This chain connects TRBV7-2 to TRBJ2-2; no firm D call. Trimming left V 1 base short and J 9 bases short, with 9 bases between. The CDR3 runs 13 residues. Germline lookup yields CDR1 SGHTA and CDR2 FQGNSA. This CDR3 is CASSLEVGRELFF. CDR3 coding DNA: TGTGCCAGCAGCTTAGAGGTGGGCCGGGAGCTGTTTTTT.

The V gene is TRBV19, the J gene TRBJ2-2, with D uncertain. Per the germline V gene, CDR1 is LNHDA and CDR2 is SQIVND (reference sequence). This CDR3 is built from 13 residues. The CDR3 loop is CGSWAPNTGELFF. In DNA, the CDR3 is TGTGGAAGTTGGGCCCCGAACACCGGGGAGCTGTTTTTT.

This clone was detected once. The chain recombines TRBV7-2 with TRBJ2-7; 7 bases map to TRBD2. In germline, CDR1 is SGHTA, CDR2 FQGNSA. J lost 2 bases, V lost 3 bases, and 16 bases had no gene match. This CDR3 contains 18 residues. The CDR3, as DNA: TGTGCCAGCAGCTTTTTTGTAAGGCTTGCGGGAGCCCCCTACGAGCAGTACTTC. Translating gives CASSFFVRLAGAPYEQYF.

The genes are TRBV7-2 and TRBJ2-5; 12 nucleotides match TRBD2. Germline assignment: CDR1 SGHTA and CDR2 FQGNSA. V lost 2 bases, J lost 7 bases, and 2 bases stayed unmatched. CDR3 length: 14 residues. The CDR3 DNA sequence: TGTGCCAGCAGCTTACTAGCGGGGGGGCGGACCCAGTACTTC. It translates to CASSLLAGGRTQYF.

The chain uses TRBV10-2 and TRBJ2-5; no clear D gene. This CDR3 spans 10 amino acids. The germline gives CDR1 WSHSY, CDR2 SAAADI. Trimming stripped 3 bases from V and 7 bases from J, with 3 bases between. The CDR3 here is CASSDGTQYF. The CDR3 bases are TGCGCCAGCAGTGACGGGACCCAGTACTTC.

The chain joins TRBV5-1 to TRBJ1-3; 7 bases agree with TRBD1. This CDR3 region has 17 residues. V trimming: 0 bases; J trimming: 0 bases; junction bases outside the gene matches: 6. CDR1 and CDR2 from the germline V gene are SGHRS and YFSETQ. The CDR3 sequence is CASSLGTGQYSGNTIYF. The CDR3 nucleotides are TGCGCCAGCAGCTTGGGGACGGGACAGTACTCTGGAAACACCATATATTTT.

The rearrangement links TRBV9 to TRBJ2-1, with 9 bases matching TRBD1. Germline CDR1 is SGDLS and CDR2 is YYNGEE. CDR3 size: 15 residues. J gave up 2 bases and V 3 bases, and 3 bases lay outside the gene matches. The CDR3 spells CASSGGQGPYNEQFF. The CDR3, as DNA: TGTGCCAGCAGCGGCGGACAGGGGCCCTACAATGAGCAGTTCTTC.

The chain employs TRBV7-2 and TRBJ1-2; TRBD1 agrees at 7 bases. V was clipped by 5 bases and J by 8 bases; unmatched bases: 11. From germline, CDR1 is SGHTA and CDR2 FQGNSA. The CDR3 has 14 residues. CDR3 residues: CASSPRDSPEGYTF. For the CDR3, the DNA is TGTGCCAGCAGCCCGCGGGACAGCCCAGAAGGCTACACCTTC. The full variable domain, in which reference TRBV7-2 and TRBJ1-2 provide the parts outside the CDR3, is GAGVSQSPSNKVTEKGKDVELRCDPISGHTALYWYRQSLGQGLEFLIYFQGNSAPDKSGLPSDRFSAERTGGSVSTLTIQRTQQEDSAVYLCASSPRDSPEGYTFGSGTRLTVV.

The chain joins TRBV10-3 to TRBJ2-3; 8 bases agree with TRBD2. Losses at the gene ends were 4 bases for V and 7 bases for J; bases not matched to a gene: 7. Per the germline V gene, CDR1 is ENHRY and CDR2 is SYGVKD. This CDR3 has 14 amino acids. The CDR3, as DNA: TGTGCCATCAGTGCTGCGGGGGGCCCAAATACGCAGTATTTT. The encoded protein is CAISAAGGPNTQYF.

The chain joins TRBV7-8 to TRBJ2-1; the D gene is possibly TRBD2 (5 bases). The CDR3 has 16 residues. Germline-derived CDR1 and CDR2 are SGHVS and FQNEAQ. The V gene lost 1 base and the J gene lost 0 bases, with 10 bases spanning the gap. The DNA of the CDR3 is TGTGCCAGCAGCTTAGTCCTAGCAGTCTCCTACAATGAGCAGTTCTTC. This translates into CASSLVLAVSYNEQFF. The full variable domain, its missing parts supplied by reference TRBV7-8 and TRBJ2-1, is GAGVSQSPRYKVAKRGQDVALRCDPISGHVSLFWYQQALGQGPEFLTYFQNEAQLDKSGLPSDRFFAERPEGSVSTLKIQRTQQEDSAVYLCASSLVLAVSYNEQFFGPGTRLTVL.

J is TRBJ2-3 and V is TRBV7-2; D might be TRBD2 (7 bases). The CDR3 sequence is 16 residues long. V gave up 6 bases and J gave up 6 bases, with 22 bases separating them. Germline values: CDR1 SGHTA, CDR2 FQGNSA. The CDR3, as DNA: TGTGCCAGCAGTCTGTCGTCTAGGGGGGGCATGGATACGCAGTATTTT. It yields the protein CASSLSSRGGMDTQYF.

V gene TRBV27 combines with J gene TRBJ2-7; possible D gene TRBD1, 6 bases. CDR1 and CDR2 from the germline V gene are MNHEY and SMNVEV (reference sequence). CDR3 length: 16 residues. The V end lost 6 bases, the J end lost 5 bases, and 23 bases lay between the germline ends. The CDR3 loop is CASRRPGTSRGDEQYF. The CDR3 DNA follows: TGTGCCAGCAGAAGACCAGGGACCTCCAGGGGAGACGAGCAGTACTTC.